Sequencing of this T cell receptor (beta chain) was carried out in a study of cytomegalovirus exposure and HLA in healthy donors. The CDR3 consists of 14 residues. Germline values: CDR1 MGHDK, CDR2 SYGVNS. V gave up 1 base and J gave up 10 bases, with 14 bases separating them. The study, taken as a whole, reports: The finding came from a later analysis; first-cohort TCR clusters tended to co-occur in the roughly 120 validation repertoires.

TCRdb's copy holds only in-frame clones and misses some; the assay was immunoSEQ multiplex PCR. This repertoire shows some 250,000 clones, around 91% found once; its top ten account for around 0.34%. Note on this clone: Its matching antigen is unknown.

Specimen: PBMCs. This rearrangement joins TRBV25-1 to TRBJ2-1; perhaps TRBD2 as D (6 bases). This TCR came from a woman younger than 30 in good health and CMV-seronegative. The CDR3 reads CASSESEGLPEQFF. The CDR3 DNA reads as TGTGCCAGCAGTGAATCGGAGGGTTTGCCCGAGCAGTTCTTC.